The 7 T cell receptor beta chains listed next were all sequenced from one sample in a study of shared T cell receptors in the human thymus. TCRdb's table, derived via immunoSEQ multiplex PCR, lists solely in-frame clones and lacks some. There are 600,000 or so clones in the sample; approximately 87% occur only once, and under 0.01% lies in the top ten. The same sample was also studied in work on human thymus T cells.

The source material was thymocytes. Receptor source: a boy under two years old with a congenital heart defect.

The chain couples TRBV28 to TRBJ1-2, with D perhaps TRBD1 (5 bases). The CDR3 contains 18 residues. Germline V gene lookup returns CDR1 MDHEN and CDR2 SYDVKM. V lost 6 bases to trimming and J lost 0 bases, with 23 bases between them. CDR3 residues: CASSLDGLVAGANYGYTF. The CDR3 nucleotides read TGTGCCAGCAGCCTCGACGGGCTGGTTGCGGGGGCTAACTATGGCTACACCTTC.

The chain employs TRBV4-3 and TRBJ1-2; possible D gene TRBD1, 6 bases. V was trimmed by 0 bases and J by 4 bases, leaving 15 bases between them. Germline V gene data show CDR1 as LGHNA and CDR2 as YSLEER. The CDR3 loop spans 16 amino acids. CDR3 nucleotide sequence: TGCGCCAGCAGCCAAGAATCGGCAGGGGAGGGCTATGGCTACACCTTC. It is translated as CASSQESAGEGYGYTF.

The chain employs TRBV4-1 and TRBJ1-5; weak D call: TRBD1 (5 bases). Trimming pared 1 base from V and 7 bases from J, leaving 17 bases between. CDR3 length: 16 amino acids. CDR1 and CDR2 from the germline V gene are MGHRA and YSYEKL. The CDR3 nucleotides are TGCGCCAGCAGCCAAGCAGGGAAGGCGTATCCCCAGCCCCAGCATTTT. This gives the protein CASSQAGKAYPQPQHF.

This rearrangement joins TRBV4-1 to TRBJ2-1, with TRBD2 as a possible D gene (7 bases). The CDR3 is made up of 13 amino acids. Germline V gene data show CDR1 as MGHRA and CDR2 as YSYEKL. The V gene lost 3 bases and the J gene lost 10 bases, with 13 bases spanning the gap. The CDR3 sequence: CASSQSGGREQFF. CDR3 DNA sequence: TGCGCCAGCAGCCAGTCGGGGGGCAGGGAGCAGTTCTTC.

This sequence joins TRBV7-2 and TRBJ2-3; TRBD2 agrees at 9 bases. V was pared by 5 bases and J by 4 bases, with 7 bases of the junction left unmatched. The germline CDR1 and CDR2 sequences are SGHTA and FQGNSA. The CDR3 covers 15 residues. The CDR3: CASSPRGGAADTQYF. The CDR3 coding sequence is TGTGCCAGCAGCCCCCGCGGGGGGGCTGCAGATACGCAGTATTTT.

The V gene is TRBV29-1, the J gene TRBJ2-4; the D gene is possibly TRBD2 (5 bases). The CDR3 is 12 amino acids. Germline-derived CDR1 and CDR2 are SQVTM and ANQGSEA. Trimming cost V 7 bases and J 0 bases, with 7 bases left between them. The CDR3 nucleotides read TGCAGCGCCGGAGGAGCCAAAAACATTCAGTACTTC. Translated, it gives CSAGGAKNIQYF.

The gene calls are TRBV4-3 and TRBJ1-5; TRBD1 is a possible D gene (6 bases). The germline V gene encodes CDR1 LGHNA and CDR2 YSLEER. V lost 3 bases, J lost 4 bases, and 19 bases lay in between. This CDR3 contains 17 residues. CDR3 protein: CASSQAWGRGYNQPQHF. The CDR3 coding sequence is TGCGCCAGCAGCCAGGCCTGGGGGCGGGGGTATAATCAGCCCCAGCATTTT.